Each of the 26 T cell receptor beta chains below was sequenced from the same sample in a study of CD8 T cells in Susac syndrome. Random hexamers were used to reverse transcribe the RNA input (about 0.5 to 1 ug). TCRdb itself ran the immunoSEQ multiplex PCR reads through MiXCR, one entry per CDR3 protein. The sample consists of around 45,000 distinct CDR3 sequences, 93% of them appearing once. Material for sequencing was CD8+ T cells from PBMCs. The receptors stem from a human donor in good health.

This clonotype occurred once. This chain uses TRBV5-1 with TRBJ2-1; D is possibly TRBD2 (6 bases). Germline CDR1 reads SGHRS; CDR2 reads YFSETQ. Trimming took off 0 bases at V and 5 bases at J, with 15 bases between the two ends. This CDR3 is 16 amino acids long. CDR3 sequence (DNA): TGCGCCAGCAGCTTGGACGCGGGGACTCGAAACAATGAGCAGTTCTTC. Protein: CASSLDAGTRNNEQFF.

This clonotype was recorded once. This chain uses TRBV7-2 with TRBJ1-4; no reliable D call. V was pared by 4 bases and J by 7 bases, with 19 bases between. Germline V gene lookup returns CDR1 SGHTA and CDR2 FQGNSA. This CDR3 contains 16 residues. The CDR3 DNA is TGTGCCAGCAGCTCCACGCTGCGTGGGAGAATTGAAAAACTGTTTTTT. It specifies CASSSTLRGRIEKLFF.

The J gene is TRBJ2-5, the V gene TRBV6-5, with 10 bases that match TRBD2. In germline, CDR1 is MNHEY, CDR2 SVGAGI. The junction had 9 bases not matched to a gene; V was cut back by 10 bases and J by 4 bases. The CDR3 is 14 amino acids. The CDR3 nucleotides read TGTGCCACCACCCTAGCGGGAGCTGCAGAGACCCAGTACTTC. Translating it yields CATTLAGAAETQYF.

The chain employs TRBV5-1 and TRBJ2-1; the match to TRBD2 covers 9 bases. Germline V gives CDR1 SGHRS, CDR2 YFSETQ. The length of the CDR3 is 15 residues. J was trimmed by 7 bases and V by 0 bases; bases with no gene match: 5. The CDR3, as DNA: TGCGCCAGCAGCTTGGATAGCGGGAGAGCAAATGAGCAGTTCTTC. The encoded protein is CASSLDSGRANEQFF.

The V and J genes are TRBV7-9 and TRBJ1-1, with D possibly TRBD1 on 6 matching bases. With 7 bases removed from V and 0 bases from J, the gap between germline ends came to 12 bases. Germline loops: CDR1 SEHNR, CDR2 FQNEAQ (reference sequence). The CDR3 runs 14 residues. The CDR3 sequence is CASISDRLNTEAFF. The CDR3 bases are TGTGCCAGCATATCCGACAGGTTGAACACTGAAGCTTTCTTT.

The chain employs TRBV29-1 and TRBJ2-1; perhaps D is TRBD1 or TRBD2 (9 bases each). The germline V gene has CDR1 SQVTM and CDR2 ANQGSEA. V lost 7 bases, J lost 6 bases, and 22 bases lay in between. The CDR3 has 15 residues. The CDR3 loop reads CSAAGGDRVFNEQFF. The CDR3 DNA reads TGCAGCGCCGCGGGGGGGGACAGGGTGTTCAATGAGCAGTTCTTC.

V and J are TRBV4-1 and TRBJ2-7; weak D call: TRBD1 (7 bases). Germline CDR1 MGHRA, CDR2 YSYEKL. This CDR3 has 16 residues. Trimming removed 0 bases at V and 5 bases at J, with 17 bases between. The CDR3 reads CASSQDDREVPDEQYF. As DNA, the CDR3 is TGCGCCAGCAGCCAAGATGACAGGGAGGTCCCCGACGAGCAGTACTTC.

This chain links TRBV7-2 with TRBJ2-7, with 12 bases identical to TRBD2. V lost 4 bases to trimming and J lost 7 bases; unmatched junction nucleotides: 8. The CDR3 length is 15 residues. Germline lookup yields CDR1 SGHTA and CDR2 FQGNSA. The CDR3 DNA is TGTGCCAGCAGCTCCCTAGCGGGAGGGCGAGGAGAGCAGTACTTC. It yields the protein CASSSLAGGRGEQYF.

This sequence joins TRBV20-1 and TRBJ2-1; possible D gene TRBD2, 5 bases. The CDR3 sequence is 15 residues long. Germline CDR1 and CDR2: DFQATT and SNEGSKA (reference sequence). V was clipped by 0 bases and J by 0 bases, with 9 bases between them. The CDR3 DNA reads TGCAGTGCTAGAGATCTGGGGAGCTCCTACAATGAGCAGTTCTTC. This sequence encodes CSARDLGSSYNEQFF.

The chain is built from TRBV6-5 and TRBJ2-1; possibly TRBD2 for D (6 bases). V lost 5 bases and J 4 bases, leaving 9 bases between the germline ends. CDR3 length equals 13 residues. The germline CDR1 and CDR2 sequences are MNHEY and SVGAGI. CDR3 sequence reads: CASSGGRYNEQFF. The CDR3 DNA follows: TGTGCCAGCAGTGGAGGGCGGTACAATGAGCAGTTCTTC.

This sequence joins TRBV15 and TRBJ2-7, with D possibly being TRBD2 (6 bases). V was shortened by 0 bases and J by 6 bases, with 9 bases between the two germline ends. CDR3 length: 13 residues. Germline CDR1 is LNHNV and CDR2 is YYDKDF (reference sequence). The CDR3 loop reads CATSRDLSGEQYF. For the CDR3, the DNA is TGTGCCACCAGCAGAGATCTTAGCGGCGAGCAGTACTTC.

The chain couples TRBV29-1 to TRBJ1-1; the D is unclear. Germline V lookup: CDR1 SQVTM, CDR2 ANQGSEA. The CDR3 covers 11 residues. Trimming left V 4 bases short and J 3 bases short, with 6 bases between. The CDR3 is CSVATYTEAFF. Written as DNA, the CDR3 is TGCAGCGTTGCCACTTACACTGAAGCTTTCTTT.

The chain links TRBV28 to TRBJ2-7; D is possibly TRBD2 (6 bases). The CDR3 covers 13 residues. The germline V gene encodes CDR1 MDHEN and CDR2 SYDVKM. Trimming removed 4 bases from V and 2 bases from J, with 9 bases in between. The CDR3 here is CASSSREAYEQYF. The CDR3 DNA reads TGTGCCAGCAGTTCGCGGGAAGCCTACGAGCAGTACTTC.

The chain has TRBV7-9 and TRBJ1-4; 9 bases are shared with TRBD1. Germline assignment: CDR1 SEHNR and CDR2 FQNEAQ (reference sequence). Unmatched junction bases numbered 7, after V lost 8 bases and J lost 0 bases. The CDR3 consists of 16 residues. The CDR3 region is CASGLTGGATNEKLFF. CDR3 nucleotide sequence: TGTGCCAGCGGATTGACAGGGGGTGCAACTAATGAAAAACTGTTTTTT.

The rearrangement uses TRBV27 and TRBJ2-7; 9 bases align to TRBD1. This CDR3 comprises 14 residues. The V gene's germline CDR1 is MNHEY and CDR2 SMNVEV (reference sequence). With 2 bases clipped from V and 6 bases from J, the junction kept 5 bases outside the gene matches. The CDR3, as DNA: TGTGCCAGCAGTTTAAGAACGACAGGGGGCGAGCAGTACTTC. This encodes CASSLRTTGGEQYF.

The rearrangement uses TRBV2 and TRBJ2-1; maybe TRBD2 (6 bases). CDR1 and CDR2 from the germline V gene are SNHLY and FYNNEI. V lost 5 bases, J lost 5 bases, and 16 bases lay in between. The CDR3 runs to 15 residues. The CDR3 bases are TGTGCCAGCAGTTGGGGGGTTATAGGGGACAATGAGCAGTTCTTC. Translating it yields CASSWGVIGDNEQFF.

V gene TRBV2 combines with J gene TRBJ2-1; D is perhaps TRBD2 (6 bases). Looked up from germline, CDR1 is SNHLY and CDR2 is FYNNEI. V was clipped by 6 bases and J by 14 bases, with 20 bases between them. This CDR3 is built from 13 residues. The CDR3 coding sequence is TGTGCCAGCAGGGAGGGACTGTTTGGAGGAAAGTTCTTC. This sequence encodes CASREGLFGGKFF.

This chain links TRBV7-6 with TRBJ2-3; 10 nucleotides align to TRBD1. V was clipped by 5 bases and J by 11 bases; unmatched bases: 19. The CDR3 runs to 17 residues. Germline V gene data show CDR1 as SGHVS and CDR2 as FNYEAQ. CDR3 protein: CASSPRWDRGPSSGQYF. The DNA of the CDR3 is TGTGCCAGCAGCCCCCGTTGGGACAGGGGTCCCTCAAGCGGGCAGTATTTT.

The chain combines TRBV18 with TRBJ2-1; D possibly corresponds to TRBD2 (5 bases). The CDR3 runs 14 residues. Germline values: CDR1 KGHSH, CDR2 LQKENI. V was trimmed by 3 bases and J by 8 bases, leaving 14 bases between them. CDR3 residues: CASSPSGSLDEQFF. In DNA, the CDR3 is TGTGCCAGCTCACCTTCGGGGAGTCTGGATGAGCAGTTCTTC.

A few counts support this clonotype. The CDR3 nucleotides are TGCAGCGACTGGACCGGTTACACAGATACGCAGTATTTT. As protein: CSDWTGYTDTQYF. This chain joins TRBV29-1 and TRBJ2-3; unclear D gene. The germline gives CDR1 SQVTM, CDR2 ANQGSEA. CDR3 size: 13 residues. The V end was cut by 7 bases, the J end by 2 bases, with 13 bases between.

This clonotype was counted only a few times. The CDR3 protein is CASSYRTGQGHEQYF. Here the CDR3 DNA reads TGTGCCAGCAGCTATCGGACAGGGCAAGGCCACGAGCAGTACTTC. The rearrangement uses TRBV7-9 and TRBJ2-7, with 8 bases lining up with TRBD1. V gave up 4 bases and J gave up 5 bases; unmatched junction bases: 10. The CDR3 has 15 amino acids. Per germline, CDR1 SEHNR and CDR2 FQNEAQ (reference sequence). Supplemented by reference TRBV7-9 and TRBJ2-7, the full variable domain reads DTGVSQNPRHKITKRGQNVTFRCDPISEHNRLYWYRQTLGQGPEFLTYFQNEAQLEKSRLLSDRFSAERPKGSFSTLEIQRTEQGDSAMYLCASSYRTGQGHEQYFGPGTRLTVT.

This clonotype was detected only once. This chain links TRBV7-9 with TRBJ1-1; the D is unclear. Germline lookup yields CDR1 SEHNR and CDR2 FQNEAQ (reference sequence). CDR3 size: 14 residues. Deletions cut 6 bases from V and 4 bases from J, with 15 bases between. The CDR3 region is CASRSDTPSTEAFF. Written as DNA, the CDR3 is TGTGCCAGCAGATCCGACACCCCGAGCACTGAAGCTTTCTTT. Full variable domain (missing parts from reference TRBV7-9 and TRBJ1-1): DTGVSQNPRHKITKRGQNVTFRCDPISEHNRLYWYRQTLGQGPEFLTYFQNEAQLEKSRLLSDRFSAERPKGSFSTLEIQRTEQGDSAMYLCASRSDTPSTEAFFGQGTRLTVV.

This chain uses TRBV13 with TRBJ2-7; weak D call: TRBD2 (5 bases). The CDR3 has 15 amino acids. Germline V gene data show CDR1 as PRHDT and CDR2 as FYEKMQ (reference sequence). V was trimmed by 5 bases and J by 3 bases, leaving 17 bases between them. CDR3 residues: CASSLSAEDVYEQYF. CDR3 nucleotide sequence: TGTGCCAGCAGCCTTAGCGCCGAAGATGTCTACGAGCAGTACTTC.

V and J are TRBV19 and TRBJ1-1; no firm D call. V lost 7 bases to trimming and J lost 4 bases, with 10 bases between them. The CDR3 extends over 12 amino acids. Germline loops: CDR1 LNHDA, CDR2 SQIVND (reference sequence). The CDR3 nucleotides are TGTGCCAGTATTACCAGAACCACTGAAGCTTTCTTT. It translates to CASITRTTEAFF.

The table lists this clonotype with a count of one. The rearrangement joins TRBV4-1 to TRBJ2-7; weak D call: TRBD1 (6 bases). Trimming took 0 bases from V and 0 from J, leaving 12 bases between them. The germline CDR1 and CDR2 sequences are MGHRA and YSYEKL. The CDR3 length is 16 residues. The CDR3 spells CASSQEKTGSSYEQYF. The CDR3 DNA follows: TGCGCCAGCAGCCAAGAGAAAACAGGGAGCTCCTACGAGCAGTACTTC.

The rearrangement uses TRBV6-6 and TRBJ2-7, with a weak D call TRBD1 (6 bases). This CDR3 region has 12 residues. V shed 11 bases and J shed 3 bases, with 14 bases lying between them. Germline CDR1 is MNHNY and CDR2 is SVGAGI (reference sequence). CDR3 bases: TGTGCCGGCTTAACAGGGATCTACGAGCAGTACTTC. Protein product: CAGLTGIYEQYF.